This TCR beta chain was sequenced during a study of blood T cell repertoires in COVID-19. About the research overall: COVID-19 samples, acute and convalescent, were from the United States, Italy and Spain.

Original analysis: Estimation of nucleated cell counts relied on the amplification of reference gene primers. This table comes from immunoSEQ multiplex PCR, and its TCRdb copy is limited to in-frame clones, with some not included. V and J calls and clone size are those listed in that table; D and trimming were worked out from the DNA. The repertoire holds about 75,000 clones, with approximately 74% as singletons. This TCR was recovered from a human donor with acute or convalescent COVID-19. The donor label of this sample is uncertain. Sequencing was carried out using peripheral blood.

CDR3: CASNSGQVAKNIQYF. DNA of the CDR3: TGTGCCAGTAACAGCGGACAGGTAGCCAAAAACATTCAGTACTTC. This rearrangement joins TRBV2 to TRBJ2-4; TRBD1 aligns across 7 bases. With V trimmed by 9 bases and J by 0 bases, 8 bases remained unmatched. The CDR3 is 15 residues long. Per the germline V gene, CDR1 is SNHLY and CDR2 is FYNNEI.